Listed below are T cell receptor beta chains from one sample, sequenced in a study of T cells after yellow fever vaccination. TCRdb re-called the 5' RACE reads through MiXCR, storing one row per CDR3 protein. Of 65,000 to 70,000 distinct CDR3 sequences listed, 5.5% to 7.5% are singletons. The sequenced sample was CD4+ T cells sorted from PBMCs, obtained roughly 15 days after the first yellow fever vaccination. The receptors derive from a man younger than 35 who received the YFV17D yellow fever vaccine. The CDR3 runs from the conserved cysteine through the conserved F or W. Each record gives: clone size, V gene, J gene, D gene, CDR3 DNA, CDR3 protein. D genes are given only for firm matches. The listing skips clone size in some rows; elsewhere it reads once, few, many or a size class.

>many|TRBV5-1|TRBJ1-6|TRBD1
TGCGCCAGCAGCATAGACAGGGGCAATTCACCCCTCCACTTT
CASSIDRGNSPLHF
>many|TRBV28|TRBJ2-1|-
TGTGCCAGCAGTTACTCTGGTTGGGGGTTAAGCTCCTACAATGAGCAGTTCTTC
CASSYSGWGLSSYNEQFF
>many|TRBV30|TRBJ2-6|-
TGTGCCTGGGGAGGGGCAGGGGCCTCCTCTGGGGCCAACGTCCTGACTTTC
CAWGGAGASSGANVLTF
>few|TRBV4-3|TRBJ2-5|-
TGCGCCAGCAGCCAAGAGGCATCGGCCTCGACCCAGTACTTC
CASSQEASASTQYF
>many|TRBV9|TRBJ1-6|-
TGTGCCAGCAGCGTCCTGGCTAGCTCCTATAATTCACCCCTCCACTTT
CASSVLASSYNSPLHF
>many|TRBV12-3/TRBV12-4|TRBJ1-5|-
TGTGCCAGCAGTTTAGAGGACCACAATCAGCCCCAGCATTTT
CASSLEDHNQPQHF
>many|TRBV18|TRBJ2-2|TRBD2
TGTGCCAGCTCACTAAGGCTAGCGGGATCGAACACCGGGGAGCTGTTTTTT
CASSLRLAGSNTGELFF
>many|TRBV24-1|TRBJ2-3|-
TGTGCCACCAGTGATTTCTGGGCGTCGTCGACAGATACGCAGTATTTT
CATSDFWASSTDTQYF
>many|TRBV7-2|TRBJ2-3|TRBD2
TGTGCCAGCAGCTTGCTAGCGGGGGGGAGAGCAGATACGCAGTATTTT
CASSLLAGGRADTQYF
>many|TRBV5-1|TRBJ2-5|-
TGCGCCAGCAGCGGAGACACGCAAGAGACCCAGTACTTC
CASSGDTQETQYF
>many|TRBV29-1|TRBJ1-2|-
TGCAGCGTTGAACGCAGGGAGGATGGCTACACCTTC
CSVERREDGYTF
>many|TRBV20-1|TRBJ2-3|TRBD2
TGCAGTGCTCGTTTTGGCAGCGGGGGACCCACAGATACGCAGTATTTT
CSARFGSGGPTDTQYF
>many|TRBV6-2/TRBV6-3|TRBJ1-1|-
TGTGCCAGCAGTTACGTACAGGGTTGGACTGAAGCTTTCTTT
CASSYVQGWTEAFF
>many|TRBV3-1|TRBJ1-1|TRBD1
TGTGCCAGCAGCCGAGGCGGACAGGGGGCATACACTGAAGCTTTCTTT
CASSRGGQGAYTEAFF
>many|TRBV30|TRBJ2-7|-
TGTGCCTGGAGTGAGCCTCACTACGAGCAGTACTTC
CAWSEPHYEQYF
>many|TRBV4-3|TRBJ2-3|-
TGCGCCAGCAGCCAAGATGCTAGCGGCACAGATACGCAGTATTTT
CASSQDASGTDTQYF
>many|TRBV11-3|TRBJ2-3|TRBD2
TGTGCCAGCAGCTTATCGGGGGGGGAAGATACGCAGTATTTT
CASSLSGGEDTQYF
>many|TRBV29-1|TRBJ1-4|TRBD1
TGCAGCAGTCGGGACAGCCTTAATGAAAAACTGTTTTTT
CSSRDSLNEKLFF
>many|TRBV20-1|TRBJ2-2|-
TGCAGTGCCCCCCCCCCTCCAGGCGGGCACCCGAACACCGGGGAGCTGTTTTTT
CSAPPPPGGHPNTGELFF
>-|TRBV6-5|TRBJ1-2|-
TGTGCCAGCAGCCAGGCAGGGTATGGCTACGCCTTC
CASSQAGYGYAF
>many|TRBV28|TRBJ1-2|-
TGTGCCAGCAACCCTCGGAAGGGGAATGGCTACACCTTC
CASNPRKGNGYTF
>-|TRBV20-1|TRBJ2-1|TRBD2
TGCAGTGCTAGAACCAGCGGGGGGGCGGATGAGCAGTTCTTC
CSARTSGGADEQFF
>many|TRBV7-2|TRBJ2-1|TRBD1
TGTGCCAGTAGCTTAGTGACAGGGGGCCCTTTCTACAATGAGCAGTTCTTC
CASSLVTGGPFYNEQFF
>many|TRBV3-1|TRBJ2-7|-
TGTGCCAGCGGGGGCCAACCCTCCTACGAGCAGTACTTC
CASGGQPSYEQYF
>many|TRBV18|TRBJ1-1|-
TGTGCCAGCTCACCTTCCTTGACTGAAGCTTTCTTT
CASSPSLTEAFF
>many|TRBV12-3/TRBV12-4|TRBJ2-1|-
TGTGCCAGCAGTTTTGGCAGGGGGGGAGATGAGCAGTTCTTC
CASSFGRGGDEQFF
>many|TRBV7-2|TRBJ2-1|-
TGTGCCAGCAGCAGTGCGACAACCCCCGTATTCTTC
CASSSATTPVFF
>many|TRBV20-1|TRBJ2-4|-
TGCAGTGCTAGAGATTTACAGGGTGTCAAAAACATTCAGTACTTC
CSARDLQGVKNIQYF
>many|TRBV5-1|TRBJ2-1|TRBD2
TGCGCCAGCAGCCAAACTACTAGCGGGGGCTACAATGAGCAGTTCTTC
CASSQTTSGGYNEQFF
>many|TRBV12-3/TRBV12-4|TRBJ2-2|TRBD2
TGTGCCAGCAGTTTTTGGAGCGGGGGAGGGGAGCTGTTTTTT
CASSFWSGGGELFF